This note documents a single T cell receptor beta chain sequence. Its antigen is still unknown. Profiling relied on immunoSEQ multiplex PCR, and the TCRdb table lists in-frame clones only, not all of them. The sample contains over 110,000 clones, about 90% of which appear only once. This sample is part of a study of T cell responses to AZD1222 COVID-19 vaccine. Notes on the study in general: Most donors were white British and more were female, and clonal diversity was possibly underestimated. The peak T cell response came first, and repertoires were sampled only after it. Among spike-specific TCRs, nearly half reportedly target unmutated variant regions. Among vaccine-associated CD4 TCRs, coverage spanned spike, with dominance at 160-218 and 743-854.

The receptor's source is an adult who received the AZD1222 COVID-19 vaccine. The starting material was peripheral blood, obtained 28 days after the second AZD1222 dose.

CDR3: CAIRASGTNTGELFF. The CDR3 DNA follows: TGTGCCATCAGGGCTAGCGGAACGAACACCGGGGAGCTGTTTTTT. V usage is TRBV10-3 and J usage is TRBJ2-2, with 7 nucleotides matching TRBD2. Unmatched junction bases numbered 4, after V lost 6 bases and J lost 0 bases. Germline V gene lookup returns CDR1 ENHRY and CDR2 SYGVKD. The CDR3 extends over 15 amino acids.